This T cell receptor beta chain derives from a study of T cells in Graves' hyperthyroidism and ophthalmopathy. Study findings and constraints: Progression to ophthalmopathy was predicted a median of 6.5 months early. Blood also contained most expanded thyroid clonotypes above 0.001.

Comment on this clonotype: Its matching antigen is unknown.

What was amplified from RNA transcripts were TCR beta CDR3 regions. Researchers ran a first-round RT-PCR on the TCR CDR3 using the HTBI primer set. One entry per CDR3 protein, called by TCRdb with MiXCR from the multiplex PCR reads. The table has about 420,000 distinct CDR3 sequences, around a sixth seen once. The CDR3 loop spans 14 amino acids. In germline, CDR1 is SNHLY, CDR2 FYNNEI. The junction had 2 bases not matched to a gene; V was cut back by 6 bases and J by 4 bases. The sample was blood. This receptor was taken from a woman under 30 with Graves' hyperthyroidism. V gene TRBV2 combines with J gene TRBJ2-5; 13 positions match TRBD2. The CDR3 here is CASRLAGGLETQYF. The CDR3 bases are TGTGCCAGCAGACTAGCGGGAGGGCTAGAGACCCAGTACTTC.